These T cell receptor beta chains were read from a single sample in a study of T cell changes during pregnancy in multiple sclerosis. The protocol was immunoSEQ multiplex PCR, while the TCRdb copy is restricted to in-frame clones and leaves out a portion. The data contain about 43,000 clones, around 90% of them singletons. The specimen was peripheral blood, collected in the second trimester of pregnancy. These receptors originate from a female donor in good health, enrolled as a control in a pregnancy study. Each CDR3 is given with its conserved first and last residue. Fields, in order: J gene, V gene, CDR3 protein.

j_gene: TRBJ1-1; v_gene: TRBV20-1; CDR3aa: CSADTDTEAFF
j_gene: TRBJ1-2; v_gene: TRBV28; CDR3aa: CASSLVQGKRGYTF
j_gene: TRBJ2-2; v_gene: TRBV2; CDR3aa: CASSEEGAGELFF
j_gene: TRBJ2-5; v_gene: TRBV15; CDR3aa: CATSGPTSVETQYF
j_gene: TRBJ1-2; v_gene: TRBV7-2; CDR3aa: CASSSLSRVEGYTF
j_gene: TRBJ2-7; v_gene: TRBV29-1; CDR3aa: CSVEGQGVYEQYF
j_gene: TRBJ2-7; v_gene: TRBV2; CDR3aa: CASRDTYEQYF
j_gene: TRBJ2-7; v_gene: TRBV5-5; CDR3aa: CASSWDRGQAYEQYF
j_gene: TRBJ2-7; v_gene: TRBV2; CDR3aa: CASSTGEYNEQYF
j_gene: TRBJ1-1; v_gene: TRBV10-3; CDR3aa: CAISRNPQGAANTEAFF
j_gene: TRBJ1-1; v_gene: TRBV19; CDR3aa: CASSGLTTGIGTEAFF
j_gene: TRBJ2-6; v_gene: TRBV7-9; CDR3aa: CASDRGHSGANVLTF
j_gene: TRBJ1-5; v_gene: TRBV5-5; CDR3aa: CASSWDSYSNQPQHF
j_gene: TRBJ1-2; v_gene: TRBV5-6; CDR3aa: CASSLPGTGKNYGYTF
j_gene: TRBJ2-3; v_gene: TRBV5-8; CDR3aa: CASSLGSKTPETDTQYF
j_gene: TRBJ1-5; v_gene: TRBV6-6; CDR3aa: CASSLQGFGQPQHF
j_gene: TRBJ1-1; v_gene: TRBV13; CDR3aa: CASSFGEGNTEAFF
j_gene: TRBJ1-1; v_gene: TRBV28; CDR3aa: CASSRQFGTEAFF
j_gene: TRBJ2-1; v_gene: TRBV13; CDR3aa: CASSFPAPEGFSYNEQFF
j_gene: TRBJ2-7; v_gene: TRBV27; CDR3aa: CASSELAGSSYEQYF
j_gene: TRBJ2-3; v_gene: TRBV5-6; CDR3aa: CASSPPIEDTQYF
j_gene: TRBJ2-5; v_gene: TRBV12-5; CDR3aa: CASGHRAQTQYF
j_gene: TRBJ1-4; v_gene: TRBV30; CDR3aa: CAWGPASTLLNEKLFF
j_gene: TRBJ2-7; v_gene: TRBV11-3; CDR3aa: CASSQGQPSVEQYF
j_gene: TRBJ1-6; v_gene: TRBV5-5; CDR3aa: CASSFDSTGSSYNSPLHF
j_gene: TRBJ2-5; v_gene: TRBV2; CDR3aa: CASSPERAETQYF
j_gene: TRBJ2-3; v_gene: TRBV11-2; CDR3aa: CASSLGQREGTDTQYF
j_gene: TRBJ1-1; v_gene: TRBV5-4; CDR3aa: CASTAGGRERTEAFF
j_gene: TRBJ2-3; v_gene: TRBV7-8; CDR3aa: CASSFLAGRGTDTQYF
j_gene: TRBJ1-1; v_gene: TRBV7-9; CDR3aa: CASSLAPQGITEAFF
j_gene: TRBJ1-2; v_gene: TRBV19; CDR3aa: CASSISVENYGYTF
j_gene: TRBJ1-3; v_gene: TRBV25-1; CDR3aa: CASRKAGGTSGNTIYF
j_gene: TRBJ2-5; v_gene: TRBV15; CDR3aa: CATSRGRIQETQYF
j_gene: TRBJ1-2; v_gene: TRBV13; CDR3aa: CASSLGQGGLYGYTF
j_gene: TRBJ2-2; v_gene: TRBV5-4; CDR3aa: CASSLVTGGNTGELFF
j_gene: TRBJ1-5; v_gene: TRBV6-5; CDR3aa: CASSGLGGNQPQHF
j_gene: TRBJ2-3; v_gene: TRBV20-1; CDR3aa: CSARATDTQYF
j_gene: TRBJ1-1; v_gene: TRBV7-8; CDR3aa: CASSRDRAVSNTEAFF
j_gene: TRBJ2-3; v_gene: TRBV6-5; CDR3aa: CASSSTGIGADTQYF
j_gene: TRBJ2-3; v_gene: TRBV9; CDR3aa: CASSVASGGQSDTQYF
j_gene: TRBJ1-6; v_gene: TRBV11-2; CDR3aa: CASSAQWSPLHF
j_gene: TRBJ1-2; v_gene: TRBV27; CDR3aa: CASSPRGRIYGYTF
j_gene: TRBJ1-2; v_gene: TRBV6-5; CDR3aa: CASTLDTTGSGGYTF
j_gene: TRBJ1-1; v_gene: TRBV6-5; CDR3aa: CASSPLPGQGTEAFF
j_gene: TRBJ1-2; v_gene: TRBV10-3; CDR3aa: CAISDQEDYGYTF
j_gene: TRBJ1-3; v_gene: TRBV19; CDR3aa: CASKLKGQGGHTIYF
j_gene: TRBJ2-1; v_gene: TRBV20-1; CDR3aa: CSAQDLLAELF
j_gene: TRBJ2-1; v_gene: TRBV9; CDR3aa: CASSVAASGGDAGPYNEQFF
j_gene: TRBJ1-3; v_gene: TRBV30; CDR3aa: CAWSRDSGQGNTIYF
j_gene: TRBJ1-2; v_gene: TRBV27; CDR3aa: CASSREGSYTF
j_gene: TRBJ1-2; v_gene: TRBV9; CDR3aa: CASSGQGPYGYTF
j_gene: TRBJ2-2; v_gene: TRBV5-1; CDR3aa: CASSLETSGRAGELFF
j_gene: TRBJ1-2; v_gene: TRBV9; CDR3aa: CASSLGTGTNYGYTF
j_gene: TRBJ2-1; v_gene: TRBV4-2; CDR3aa: CASSQGGTSGRAGNEQFF
j_gene: TRBJ1-2; v_gene: TRBV5-4; CDR3aa: CASSSGHYYGYGYTF
j_gene: TRBJ1-2; v_gene: TRBV11-2; CDR3aa: CASSIPGQSGNGYTF
j_gene: TRBJ1-1; v_gene: TRBV2; CDR3aa: CASRGSPLGTEAFF
j_gene: TRBJ2-2; v_gene: TRBV29-1; CDR3aa: CSVEGLAGTGELFF
j_gene: TRBJ2-5; v_gene: TRBV5-8; CDR3aa: CASSLANRQHQETQYF